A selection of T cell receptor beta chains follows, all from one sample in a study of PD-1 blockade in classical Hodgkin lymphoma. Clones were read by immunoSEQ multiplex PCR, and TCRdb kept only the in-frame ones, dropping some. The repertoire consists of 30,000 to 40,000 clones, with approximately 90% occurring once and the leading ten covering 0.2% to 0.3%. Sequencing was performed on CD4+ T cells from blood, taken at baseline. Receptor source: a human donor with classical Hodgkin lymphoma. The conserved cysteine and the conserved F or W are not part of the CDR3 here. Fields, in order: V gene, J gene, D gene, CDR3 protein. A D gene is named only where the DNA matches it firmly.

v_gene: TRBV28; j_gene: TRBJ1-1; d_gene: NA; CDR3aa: ASTGWPGVEAF
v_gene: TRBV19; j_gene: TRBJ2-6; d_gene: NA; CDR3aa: ASSQVSGQLGANVLT
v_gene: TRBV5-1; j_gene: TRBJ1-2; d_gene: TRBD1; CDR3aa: ASSLAGTGGLRGYGYT
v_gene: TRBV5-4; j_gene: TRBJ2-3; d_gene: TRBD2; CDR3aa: ASSWLGGRAGDTQY
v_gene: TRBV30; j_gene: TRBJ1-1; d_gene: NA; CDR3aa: AFAGQPNTEAF
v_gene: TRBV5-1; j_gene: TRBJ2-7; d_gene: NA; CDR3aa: ASSLLQRYEQY
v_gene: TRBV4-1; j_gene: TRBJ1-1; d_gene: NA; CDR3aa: ASSPPGRRNTEAF
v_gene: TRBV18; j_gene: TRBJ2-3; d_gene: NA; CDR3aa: ASSETSDTQY
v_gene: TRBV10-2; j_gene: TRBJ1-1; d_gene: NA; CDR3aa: ASGGSLNTEAF
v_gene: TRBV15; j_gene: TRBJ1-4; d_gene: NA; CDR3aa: ATSRDPVGGTNEKLF
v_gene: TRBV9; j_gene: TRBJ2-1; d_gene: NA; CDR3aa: ASSEDWSNEQF
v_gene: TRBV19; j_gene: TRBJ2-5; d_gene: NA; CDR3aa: ASRKGGLETQY
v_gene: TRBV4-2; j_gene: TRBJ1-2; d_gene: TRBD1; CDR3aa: ASSQGGGYT
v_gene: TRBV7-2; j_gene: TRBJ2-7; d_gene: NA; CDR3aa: ASSFDSSYEQY
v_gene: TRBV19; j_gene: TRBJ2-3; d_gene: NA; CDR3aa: ASSEFRDTSTDTQY
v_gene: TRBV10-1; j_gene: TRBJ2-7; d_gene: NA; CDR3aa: ASSDGRGGLEQY
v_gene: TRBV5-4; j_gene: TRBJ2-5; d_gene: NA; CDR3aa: ASSLGSGTETQY
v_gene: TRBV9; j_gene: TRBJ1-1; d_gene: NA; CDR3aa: ASSVAVGGKNTEAF
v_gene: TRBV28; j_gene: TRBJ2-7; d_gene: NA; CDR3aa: ASSLRPMDGSYEQY
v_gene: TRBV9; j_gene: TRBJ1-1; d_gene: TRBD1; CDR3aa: ASSVATGGTEAF
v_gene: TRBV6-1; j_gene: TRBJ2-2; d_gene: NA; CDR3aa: ASRSGPNTGELF
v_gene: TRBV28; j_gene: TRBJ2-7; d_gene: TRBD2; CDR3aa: ASSSDRDYSYEQY
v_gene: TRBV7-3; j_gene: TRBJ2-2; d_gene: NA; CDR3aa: ASSLRGPRYSNTGELF
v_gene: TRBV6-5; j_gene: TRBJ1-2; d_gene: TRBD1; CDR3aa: ASSYVSTGNYGYT
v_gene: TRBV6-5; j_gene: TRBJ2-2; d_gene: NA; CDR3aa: ASTQGGTGELF
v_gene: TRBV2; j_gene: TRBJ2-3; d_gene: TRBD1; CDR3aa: ASSVRAWGQGHTDTQY
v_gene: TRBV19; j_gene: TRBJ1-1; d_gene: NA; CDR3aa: ASSRTVTEAF
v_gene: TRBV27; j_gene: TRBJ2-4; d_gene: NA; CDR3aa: ASSLHGSQNIQY
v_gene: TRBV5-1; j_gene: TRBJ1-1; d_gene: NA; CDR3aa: ASSLVGTGRYTEAF
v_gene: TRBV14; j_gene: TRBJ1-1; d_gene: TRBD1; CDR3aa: ASSQMLGQGITEAF
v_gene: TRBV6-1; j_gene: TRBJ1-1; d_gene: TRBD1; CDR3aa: ASSALTGVGAEAF
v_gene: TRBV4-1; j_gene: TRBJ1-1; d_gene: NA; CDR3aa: ASSQDERNTEAF
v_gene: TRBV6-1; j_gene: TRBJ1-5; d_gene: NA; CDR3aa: ASSEFQGSNQPQH
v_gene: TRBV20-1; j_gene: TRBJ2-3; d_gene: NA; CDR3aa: SAGTDTQY
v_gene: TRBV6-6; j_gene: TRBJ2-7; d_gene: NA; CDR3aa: ASSYSRGSYEQY
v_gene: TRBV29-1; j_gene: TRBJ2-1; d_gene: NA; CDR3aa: SVENQLFGLEQF
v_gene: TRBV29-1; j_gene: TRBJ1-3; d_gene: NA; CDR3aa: SVEMGNTIY
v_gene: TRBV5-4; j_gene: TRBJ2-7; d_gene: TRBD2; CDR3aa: ASSLGTSGGGYEQY
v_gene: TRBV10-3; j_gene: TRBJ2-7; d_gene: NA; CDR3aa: AISESPLLANEQY
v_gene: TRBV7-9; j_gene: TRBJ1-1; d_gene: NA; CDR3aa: ASRSLLARAGVGEAF
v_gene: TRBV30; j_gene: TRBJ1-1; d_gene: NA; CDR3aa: AWNGRGNTEAF
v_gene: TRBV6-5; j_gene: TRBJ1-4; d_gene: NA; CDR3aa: ASSYYGNNEKLF
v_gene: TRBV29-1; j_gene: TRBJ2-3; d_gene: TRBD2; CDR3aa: SVVGAGNTDTQY
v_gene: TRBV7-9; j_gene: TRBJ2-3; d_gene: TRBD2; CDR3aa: ASSLKGLAGYTDTQY
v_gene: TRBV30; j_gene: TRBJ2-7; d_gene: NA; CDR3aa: AWSVLYEQY
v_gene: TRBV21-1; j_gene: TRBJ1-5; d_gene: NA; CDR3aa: ASSKVGAGKQPQH
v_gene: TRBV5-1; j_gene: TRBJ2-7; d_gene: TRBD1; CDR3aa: ASSLGTGINEQY
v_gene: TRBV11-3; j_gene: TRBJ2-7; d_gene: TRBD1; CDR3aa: ASSLGTGGHEQY
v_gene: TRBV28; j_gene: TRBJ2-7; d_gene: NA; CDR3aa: ATFGEFYEQY
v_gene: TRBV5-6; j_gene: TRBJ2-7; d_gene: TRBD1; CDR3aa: ASSRGQGVVFYEQY
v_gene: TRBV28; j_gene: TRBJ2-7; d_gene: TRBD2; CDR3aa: ASSVGLAGTYEQY
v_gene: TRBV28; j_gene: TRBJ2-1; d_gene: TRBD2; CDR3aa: ASWTSGPLNEQF
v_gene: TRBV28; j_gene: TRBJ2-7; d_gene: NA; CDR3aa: ASRGDSYEQY
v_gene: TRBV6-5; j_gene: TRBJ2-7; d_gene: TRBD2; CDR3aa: ASSGGLAVPYEQY
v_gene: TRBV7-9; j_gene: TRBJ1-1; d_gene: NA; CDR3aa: ASSLGEGKAF
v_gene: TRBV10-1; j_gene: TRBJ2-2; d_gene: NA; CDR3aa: ASSESGSTGELF
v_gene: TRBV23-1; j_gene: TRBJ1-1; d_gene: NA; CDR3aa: ASSQSDRNMNTEAF
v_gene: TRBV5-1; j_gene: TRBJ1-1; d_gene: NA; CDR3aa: ASSLGPQNTEAF
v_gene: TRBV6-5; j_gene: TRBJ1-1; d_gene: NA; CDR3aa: ASSYWGRGGTEVF